This T cell receptor (beta chain) was recorded in a study of blood T cell repertoires in COVID-19. Study-wide context: PBMCs, B-cell-depleted T cells, or T cells provided the cDNA or gDNA that made up the material.

Clones were read by immunoSEQ multiplex PCR, and TCRdb kept only the in-frame ones, dropping some. The repertoire holds around 110,000 clones, with around 88% as singletons. The CDR3 totals 15 residues. Trimming shortened V by 0 bases and J by 4 bases, and 10 bases separated the two germline ends. Per germline, CDR1 KGHSH and CDR2 LQKENI. This clonotype was obtained from a man aged 50-59 years with active or convalescent COVID-19. The V and J genes are TRBV18 and TRBJ1-5; D gene unclear. The material sequenced was peripheral blood. The CDR3, as DNA: TGTGCCAGCTCACCACCCGGGAGCCGAAATCAGCCCCAGCATTTT. As protein: CASSPPGSRNQPQHF.